This TCR beta chain was retrieved from a study of T-cell memory formation after mild COVID-19. The overall study: Clusters were largely donor specific.

TCRdb processed the 5' RACE reads anew with MiXCR; each CDR3 protein has one entry. This sample has approximately 230,000 distinct CDR3 sequences, with 15% to 20% found just once. Germline V gives CDR1 LGHDT, CDR2 YNNKEL (reference sequence). J was trimmed by 2 bases and V by 4 bases; bases with no gene match: 4. The CDR3 extends over 14 amino acids. Findings of the study overall: Pre-infection memory held some responding clones, suggesting pre-existing cross-reactive T cells responded. Contracting clones localized mainly to CM and EM when CD4+ and mainly to EMRA when CD8+.

This clonotype was counted between two and nine times. The target antigen is unknown. The chain links TRBV3-1 to TRBJ1-1; 7 bases line up with TRBD1. This clonotype originated in a man aged 18 to 35 who had mild COVID-19 (a few samples of this study predate the infection). Cell type and time point are not known. The specimen was PBMCs or a T cell subset sorted from them (not recorded which). The CDR3 region has the DNA TGTGCCAGCAGCCGCTGGGACAGAAACACTGAAGCTTTCTTT. It is translated as CASSRWDRNTEAFF.